Each of the 9 T cell receptor beta chains below was sequenced from the same sample in a study of PD-L1 blockade in urothelial cancer. The time point: peripheral blood 6 weeks after treatment start. TCRdb keeps only in-frame clones here, not all; method: immunoSEQ multiplex PCR. The table has about 36,000 clones, around 84% seen once. This sample comprised PBMCs, obtained around atezolizumab (anti-PD-L1) treatment. The receptors stem from a man aged 35 to 55 with urothelial cancer.

The genes are TRBV10-2 and TRBJ1-1, with 10 bases that match TRBD1. The V gene end was trimmed by 6 bases and the J gene end by 3 bases; junction bases not matched to a gene: 4. The germline CDR1 and CDR2 sequences are WSHSY and SAAADI. The CDR3 runs 14 residues. CDR3 loop: CASRIGTGDTEAFF. CDR3 nucleotides: TGCGCCAGCAGGATAGGGACAGGGGACACTGAAGCTTTCTTT.

This sequence joins TRBV4-1 and TRBJ1-2; the D is unclear. Trimming removed 1 base at V and 5 bases at J, with 11 bases between. The CDR3 is 14 residues long. Germline V gene data show CDR1 as MGHRA and CDR2 as YSYEKL. DNA of the CDR3: TGCGCCAGCAGCCAAGGAGGGTTGGGTTATGGCTACACCTTC. Its translation: CASSQGGLGYGYTF.

The chain uses TRBV29-1 and TRBJ2-3, with 8 nucleotides matching TRBD2. The ends lost 8 bases at V and 1 base at J; junction bases unmatched: 2. The length of the CDR3 is 12 residues. From germline, CDR1 is SQVTM and CDR2 ANQGSEA. The CDR3 reads CSSGGRTDTQYF. CDR3 DNA: TGCAGCAGCGGGGGCCGCACAGATACGCAGTATTTT.

Regarding this clone: A junction boundary mismatches the germline segment, possibly from a read error. CDR3 DNA sequence: TGTGCCAGCGGTGAGGGAAGGGGCCAATATGGCTACACCTTC. It is translated as CASGEGRGQYGYTF. This rearrangement joins TRBV6-1 to TRBJ1-2; tentative D call: TRBD1 (5 bases). The CDR3 loop spans 14 amino acids. Looked up from germline, CDR1 is MNHNS and CDR2 is SASEGT.

This clone was seen more than once but under ten times. The chain joins TRBV7-2 to TRBJ2-1; 9 nucleotides match TRBD2. With 4 bases clipped from V and 5 bases from J, the junction kept 6 bases outside the gene matches. Germline V gives CDR1 SGHTA, CDR2 FQGNSA. The CDR3 sequence is 15 residues long. DNA for the CDR3: TGTGCCAGCAGCTCCGCCGGGACTAGCAACAATGAGCAGTTCTTC. Translation gives CASSSAGTSNNEQFF. Drawing the rest from reference TRBV7-2 and TRBJ2-1, the complete variable domain is GAGVSQSPSNKVTEKGKDVELRCDPISGHTALYWYRQSLGQGLEFLIYFQGNSAPDKSGLPSDRFSAERTGGSVSTLTIQRTQQEDSAVYLCASSSAGTSNNEQFFGPGTRLTVL.

This clone was picked up a small number of times. The V gene is TRBV30, the J gene TRBJ1-4; 9 bases map to TRBD1. Germline trimming cut 1 base from V and 8 bases from J; bases unmatched to any gene: 5. This CDR3 comprises 14 residues. Germline CDR1 and CDR2: GTSNPN and SVGIG (reference sequence). CDR3 sequence: CAWSAHRGLEKLFF. In nucleotides, the CDR3 is TGTGCCTGGAGTGCCCACAGGGGGCTAGAAAAACTGTTTTTT.

The rearrangement joins TRBV2 to TRBJ1-2; weak D call: TRBD1 (6 bases). V gave up 6 bases and J gave up 3 bases, with 20 bases separating them. Germline V gene data show CDR1 as SNHLY and CDR2 as FYNNEI. This CDR3 has 16 amino acids. For the CDR3, the DNA is TGTGCCAGCAGGCTCCGCGGGGGCGCGGGGGACTATGGCTACACCTTC. It specifies CASRLRGGAGDYGYTF.

This clone has just a few counts. The V gene is TRBV11-3, the J gene TRBJ2-1; 8 nucleotides align to TRBD1. This CDR3 contains 15 residues. The V and J ends lost 4 bases and 0 bases, in that order; junction bases with no gene match: 2. Per germline, CDR1 SGHNT and CDR2 YENEEA. CDR3 protein: CASSSDRASYNEQFF. CDR3 nucleotide sequence: TGTGCCAGCAGCTCGGACAGGGCCTCCTACAATGAGCAGTTCTTC.

The chain employs TRBV20-1 and TRBJ2-7; D gene ambiguous. Germline V gene sequence: CDR1 DFQATT, CDR2 SNEGSKA (reference sequence). This CDR3 spans 11 amino acids. V was pared by 0 bases and J by 3 bases, with 3 bases between. The CDR3 coding sequence is TGCAGTGCTAGAGACCTCTACGAGCAGTACTTC. Residues: CSARDLYEQYF.